This entry concerns a single TCR beta chain. In the study's own analysis: By means of reference gene primer amplification, nucleated cell counts were estimated. Sequencing was performed with immunoSEQ multiplex PCR; in TCRdb, only in-frame clones are kept and a portion is missing. V and J calls and clone size come straight from that table; D and trimming were deduced from the DNA. The table shows 150,000 to 200,000 clones, with roughly 87% occurring only once. This sample was taken from a study of blood T cell repertoires in COVID-19. Overall study context: From T cells, B-cell-depleted T cells, or PBMCs came the material, which was cDNA or gDNA.

The CDR3 extends over 13 amino acids. Germline V lookup: CDR1 LNHDA, CDR2 SQIVND (reference sequence). Trimming removed 7 bases from V and 4 bases from J, with 13 bases in between. The sequenced sample consisted of peripheral blood. The receptor's source is a young man who had recovered from COVID-19. This sequence joins TRBV19 and TRBJ1-1; D not certain. The CDR3 loop is CASTDMISTEAFF. The CDR3 DNA reads as TGTGCCAGTACCGACATGATCTCCACTGAAGCTTTCTTT.